Listed below are T cell receptor beta chains from one sample, sequenced in a study of shared clonotypes between healthy human individuals. Sequencing used immunoSEQ multiplex PCR; TCRdb keeps in-frame clones, though not all of them. Of about 710,000 clones listed, 72% are singletons. Sequencing input: memory CD4+ T cells sorted from blood. The source is a young woman in good health. Both conserved end residues are part of each CDR3. D genes are given only for firm matches. Size is omitted from some rows. Given values are once, few, many or a class for expanded clones.

J gene | D gene | V gene | clone size | CDR3 protein | CDR3 DNA
TRBJ2-2 | . | TRBV6-4 | . | CASSEAGTSNTGELFF | TGTGCCAGCAGTGAAGCCGGGACCTCGAACACCGGGGAGCTGTTTTTT
TRBJ2-3 | . | TRBV5-1 | . | CASSTTGTSTDTQYF | TGCGCCAGCAGCACGACAGGGACTAGCACAGATACGCAGTATTTT
TRBJ1-1 | . | TRBV27 | . | CASIGGGWTEAFF | TGTGCCAGCATCGGAGGTGGATGGACTGAAGCTTTCTTT
TRBJ2-7 | TRBD2 | TRBV10-3 | . | CAIGSGSSDEQYF | TGTGCCATCGGGAGCGGGAGTTCTGATGAGCAGTACTTC
TRBJ2-5 | TRBD2 | TRBV7-8 | . | CASSPWTSSETQYF | TGTGCCAGCAGCCCCTGGACTAGCTCGGAGACCCAGTACTTC
TRBJ1-2 | . | TRBV18 | many | CASSPPGTSNYGYTF | TGTGCCAGCTCACCACCAGGGACCTCTAACTATGGCTACACCTTC
TRBJ2-1 | . | TRBV20-1 | . | CSAVSGIEQFF | TGCAGTGCGGTATCGGGGATTGAGCAGTTCTTC
TRBJ2-1 | TRBD2 | TRBV2 | . | CASSRGGPWEQFF | TGTGCCAGCAGTCGGGGAGGGCCTTGGGAGCAGTTCTTC
TRBJ1-1 | . | TRBV28 | . | CASSSTGFGNTEAFF | TGTGCCAGCAGTTCTACAGGGTTCGGGAACACTGAAGCTTTCTTT
TRBJ1-1 | . | TRBV7-2 | once | CASNRGMNTEAFF | TGTGCCAGCAACCGTGGGATGAACACTGAAGCTTTCTTT
TRBJ2-1 | . | TRBV10-1 | . | CASSEMDSRNYNEQFF | TGCGCCAGCAGTGAGATGGACAGCCGTAACTACAATGAGCAGTTCTTC
TRBJ2-7 | . | TRBV28 | . | CASSSATTSNYEQYF | TGTGCCAGCAGTTCCGCAACGACCTCTAATTACGAGCAGTACTTC
TRBJ2-7 | TRBD1 | TRBV5-1 | few | CASSKGDRESGEQYF | TGCGCCAGCAGCAAGGGGGACAGGGAGTCTGGCGAGCAGTACTTC
TRBJ1-1 | . | TRBV7-8 | . | CASSLTFSEAFF | TGTGCCAGCAGCTTAACTTTCTCTGAAGCTTTCTTT
TRBJ2-7 | . | TRBV13 | . | CASSPRPEYEQYF | TGTGCCAGCAGCCCTAGACCAGAATACGAGCAGTACTTC
TRBJ1-1 | . | TRBV5-4 | . | CASSLRDTEAFF | TGTGCCAGCAGCTTACGGGACACTGAAGCTTTCTTT
TRBJ1-2 | TRBD1 | TRBV25-1 | . | CASSVAGGYGYTF | TGTGCCAGCAGTGTAGCAGGGGGTTATGGCTACACCTTC
TRBJ2-5 | TRBD2 | TRBV5-5 | once | CASSLAIAGGRFETQYF | TGTGCCAGCAGCTTGGCCATAGCGGGAGGGAGGTTTGAGACCCAGTACTTC
TRBJ2-7 | . | TRBV6-5 | few | CASRPDGQSSYEQYF | TGTGCCAGCAGACCGGACGGTCAGAGCTCCTACGAGCAGTACTTC
TRBJ1-2 | . | TRBV5-6 | once | CASTNPGLAPYGYTF | TGTGCCAGCACCAACCCCGGTCTTGCCCCCTATGGCTACACCTTC
TRBJ2-1 | TRBD2 | TRBV2 | few | CASSEQLAGFNEQFF | TGTGCCAGCAGTGAACAGCTAGCGGGATTCAATGAGCAGTTCTTC
TRBJ1-4 | TRBD1 | TRBV15 | . | CATSRLGTGVNEKLFF | TGTGCCACCAGCAGATTGGGGACAGGTGTTAATGAAAAACTGTTTTTT
TRBJ1-4 | . | TRBV6-1 | . | CASRRGGGGEKLFF | TGTGCCAGCAGAAGAGGGGGTGGCGGTGAAAAACTGTTTTTT
TRBJ2-6 | . | TRBV30 | . | CAWRVATVANVLTF | TGTGCCTGGAGAGTAGCTACTGTGGCCAACGTCCTGACTTTC
TRBJ2-2 | . | TRBV18 | once | CASSPPSITGELFF | TGTGCCAGCTCACCACCTTCGATCACCGGGGAGCTGTTTTTT
TRBJ2-1 | TRBD2 | TRBV19 | . | CASSIPTSGVNEQFF | TGTGCCAGTAGTATACCGACTAGCGGGGTCAATGAGCAGTTCTTC
TRBJ2-7 | TRBD2 | TRBV18 | . | CASSPGRAGAEQYF | TGTGCCAGCTCACCAGGAAGGGCGGGAGCGGAGCAGTACTTC
TRBJ1-5 | . | TRBV19 | once | CASRGLLVQASQPQHF | TGTGCCAGTAGAGGACTTTTGGTCCAAGCAAGTCAGCCCCAGCATTTT
TRBJ2-7 | . | TRBV2 | few | CASSTDSSYEQYF | TGTGCCAGCAGTACGGACAGCTCCTACGAGCAGTACTTC
TRBJ2-7 | TRBD2 | TRBV5-1 | . | CASSLVSSGQYEQYF | TGCGCCAGCAGCTTGGTGTCTAGCGGGCAATACGAGCAGTACTTC
TRBJ2-5 | . | TRBV10-3 | . | CAISRGSGQETQYF | TGTGCCATCTCCCGGGGTAGCGGACAAGAGACCCAGTACTTC
TRBJ2-2 | TRBD1 | TRBV27 | . | CASSLFWDREVSGELFF | TGTGCCAGCAGTTTATTTTGGGACAGGGAGGTTTCCGGGGAGCTGTTTTTT
TRBJ1-1 | . | TRBV11-2 | few | CASSLRGLNTEAFF | TGTGCCAGCAGCTTACGGGGCCTGAACACTGAAGCTTTCTTT
TRBJ1-1 | . | TRBV6-5 | . | CASRTVFRNTEAFF | TGTGCCAGCAGGACGGTTTTTAGGAACACTGAAGCTTTCTTT
TRBJ1-2 | . | TRBV5-1 | . | CASSLARGQLDGYTF | TGCGCCAGCAGCTTGGCCCGGGGGCAATTAGATGGCTACACCTTC
TRBJ1-1 | . | TRBV18 | . | CASSPGTHDPAFF | TGTGCCAGCTCACCTGGGACACACGATCCGGCTTTCTTT
TRBJ2-3 | . | TRBV28 | once | CASRGRLRGTDTQYF | TGTGCCAGCAGGGGAAGGTTAAGGGGCACAGATACGCAGTATTTT
TRBJ2-7 | TRBD2 | TRBV7-2 | once | CANSLGFQRDRYEQYF | TGTGCCAACAGCTTAGGTTTCCAGCGGGATAGGTACGAGCAGTACTTC
TRBJ1-2 | TRBD1 | TRBV10-3 | . | CAILRQGADYGYTF | TGTGCCATCTTGCGACAGGGGGCTGACTATGGCTACACCTTC
TRBJ2-6 | TRBD2 | TRBV5-6 | . | CASSWLAGESGANVLTF | TGTGCCAGCAGCTGGTTAGCGGGAGAATCTGGGGCCAACGTCCTGACTTTC
TRBJ2-1 | TRBD2 | TRBV7-9 | . | CASSSDRVAGIPNEQFF | TGTGCCAGCAGCTCAGACCGTGTAGCGGGAATCCCCAATGAGCAGTTCTTC
TRBJ2-2 | TRBD1 | TRBV28 | . | CASSNRQGSGELFF | TGTGCCAGCAGTAATCGACAGGGGTCCGGGGAGCTGTTTTTT
TRBJ2-7 | . | TRBV9 | . | CASSVAQGSPYEQYF | TGTGCCAGCAGCGTAGCTCAGGGGTCACCATACGAGCAGTACTTC
TRBJ2-5 | . | TRBV7-9 | . | CASSRTYRYQETQYF | TGTGCCAGCAGCCGGACTTACCGGTACCAAGAGACCCAGTACTTC
TRBJ2-1 | TRBD2 | TRBV27 | . | CASKQRASGASYNEQFF | TGTGCCAGCAAACAGAGGGCTAGCGGGGCATCCTACAATGAGCAGTTCTTC
TRBJ2-2 | . | TRBV7-9 | . | CALLSNGPTVGSGELFF | TGTGCCCTCCTCAGTAACGGACCCACCGTTGGGTCCGGGGAGCTGTTTTTT
TRBJ2-3 | . | TRBV9 | . | CASSPSSSGQAWDTQYF | TGTGCCAGCAGCCCCAGTAGTAGCGGACAGGCCTGGGATACGCAGTATTTT
TRBJ1-2 | TRBD1 | TRBV27 | few | CASSDRGGDGYTF | TGTGCCAGCAGCGACAGGGGGGGGGATGGCTACACCTTC
TRBJ2-2 | TRBD1 | TRBV19 | many | CASSIVTGGTGELFF | TGTGCCAGTAGTATAGTCACAGGGGGCACCGGGGAGCTGTTTTTT
TRBJ2-5 | TRBD2 | TRBV10-2 | . | CASRSTSGGLLETQYF | TGCGCCAGCCGTTCTACTAGCGGGGGGCTTCTGGAGACCCAGTACTTC
TRBJ2-3 | TRBD1 | TRBV10-3 | . | CAINNRDRGPDTQYF | TGTGCCATCAACAACCGGGACAGGGGACCAGATACGCAGTATTTT
TRBJ2-5 | TRBD1 | TRBV10-1 | . | CASSSTTGGQETQYF | TGCGCCAGCAGTTCCACGACAGGGGGCCAAGAGACCCAGTACTTC
TRBJ2-7 | . | TRBV5-1 | . | CASSSGAEGVEQYF | TGCGCCAGCAGCTCGGGAGCTGAGGGGGTCGAGCAGTACTTC
TRBJ1-5 | TRBD1 | TRBV27 | . | CASSRRTGGSNQPQHF | TGTGCCAGCAGTAGACGGACAGGGGGTAGCAATCAGCCCCAGCATTTT
TRBJ2-1 | . | TRBV5-4 | . | CASSSGTTYNEQFF | TGTGCCAGCAGCTCCGGGACGACCTACAATGAGCAGTTCTTC
TRBJ2-3 | . | TRBV18 | few | CASSPLALRTDTQYF | TGTGCCAGCTCACCACTAGCGCTCCGCACAGATACGCAGTATTTT
TRBJ1-5 | . | TRBV19 | . | CASSSMETGRGNQPQHF | TGTGCCAGCTCATCGATGGAAACAGGGAGAGGCAATCAGCCCCAGCATTTT